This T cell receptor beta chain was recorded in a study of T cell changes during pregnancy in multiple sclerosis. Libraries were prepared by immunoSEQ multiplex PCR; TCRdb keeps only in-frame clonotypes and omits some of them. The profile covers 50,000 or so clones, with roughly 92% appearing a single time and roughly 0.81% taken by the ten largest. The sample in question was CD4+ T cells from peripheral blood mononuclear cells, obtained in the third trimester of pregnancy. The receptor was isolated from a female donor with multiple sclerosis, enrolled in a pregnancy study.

For the CDR3, the DNA is TGTGCCAGCAGTTTCTTAGGGGACAGCTCCTACAATGAGCAGTTCTTC. Translation gives CASSFLGDSSYNEQFF. The chain employs TRBV9 and TRBJ2-1; TRBD1 agrees at 7 bases. After removal of 5 bases from V and 0 bases from J, the junction contained 8 bases not matched to a gene. Germline CDR1 is SGDLS and CDR2 is YYNGEE. The CDR3 runs 16 residues.